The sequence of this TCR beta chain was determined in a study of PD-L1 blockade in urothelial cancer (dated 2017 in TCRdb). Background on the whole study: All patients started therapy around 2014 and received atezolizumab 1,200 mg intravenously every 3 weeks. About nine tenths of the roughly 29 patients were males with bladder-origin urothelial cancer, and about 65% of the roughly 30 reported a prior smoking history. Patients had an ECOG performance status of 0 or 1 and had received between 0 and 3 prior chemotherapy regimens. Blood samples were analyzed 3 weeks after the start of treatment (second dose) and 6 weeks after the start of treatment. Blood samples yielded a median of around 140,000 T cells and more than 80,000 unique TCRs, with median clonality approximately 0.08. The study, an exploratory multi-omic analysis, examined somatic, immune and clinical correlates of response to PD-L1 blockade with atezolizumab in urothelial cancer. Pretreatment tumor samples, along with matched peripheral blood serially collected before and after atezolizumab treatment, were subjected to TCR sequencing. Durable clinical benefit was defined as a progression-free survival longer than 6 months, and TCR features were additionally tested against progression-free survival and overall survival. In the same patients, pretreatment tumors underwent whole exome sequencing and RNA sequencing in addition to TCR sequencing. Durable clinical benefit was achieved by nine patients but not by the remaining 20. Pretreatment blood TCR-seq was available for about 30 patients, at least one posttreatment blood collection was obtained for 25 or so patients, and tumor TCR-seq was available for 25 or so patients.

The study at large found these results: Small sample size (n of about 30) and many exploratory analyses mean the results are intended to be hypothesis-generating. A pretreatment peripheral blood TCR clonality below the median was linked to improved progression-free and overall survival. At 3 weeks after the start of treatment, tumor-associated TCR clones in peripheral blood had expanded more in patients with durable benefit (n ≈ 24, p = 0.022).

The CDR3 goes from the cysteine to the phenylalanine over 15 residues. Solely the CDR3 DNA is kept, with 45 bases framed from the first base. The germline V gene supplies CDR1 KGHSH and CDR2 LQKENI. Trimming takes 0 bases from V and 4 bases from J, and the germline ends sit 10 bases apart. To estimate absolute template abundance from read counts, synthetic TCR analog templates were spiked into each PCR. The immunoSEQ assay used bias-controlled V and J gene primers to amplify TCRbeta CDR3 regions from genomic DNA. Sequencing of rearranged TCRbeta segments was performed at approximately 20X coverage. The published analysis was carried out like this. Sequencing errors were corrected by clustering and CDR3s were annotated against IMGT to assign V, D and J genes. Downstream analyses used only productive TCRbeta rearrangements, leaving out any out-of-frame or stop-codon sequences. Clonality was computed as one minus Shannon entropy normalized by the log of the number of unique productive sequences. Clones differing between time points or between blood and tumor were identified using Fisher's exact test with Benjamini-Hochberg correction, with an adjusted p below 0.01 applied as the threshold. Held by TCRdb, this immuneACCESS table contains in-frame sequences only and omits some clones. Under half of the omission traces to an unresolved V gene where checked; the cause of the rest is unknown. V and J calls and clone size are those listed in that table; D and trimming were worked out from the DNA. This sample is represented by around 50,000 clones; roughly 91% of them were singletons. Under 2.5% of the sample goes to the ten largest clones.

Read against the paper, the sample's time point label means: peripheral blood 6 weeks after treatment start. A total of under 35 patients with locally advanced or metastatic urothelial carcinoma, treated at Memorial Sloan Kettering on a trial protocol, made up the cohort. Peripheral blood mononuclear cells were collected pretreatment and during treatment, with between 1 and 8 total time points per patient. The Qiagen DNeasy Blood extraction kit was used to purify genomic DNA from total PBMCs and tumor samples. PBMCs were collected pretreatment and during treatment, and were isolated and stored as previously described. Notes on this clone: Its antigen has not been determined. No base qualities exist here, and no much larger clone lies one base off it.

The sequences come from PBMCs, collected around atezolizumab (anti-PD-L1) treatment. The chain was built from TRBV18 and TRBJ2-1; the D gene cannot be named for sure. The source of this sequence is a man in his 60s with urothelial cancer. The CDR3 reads CASSPPSLMYNEQFF. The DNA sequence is TGTGCCAGCTCACCACCTAGCCTAATGTACAATGAGCAGTTCTTC.